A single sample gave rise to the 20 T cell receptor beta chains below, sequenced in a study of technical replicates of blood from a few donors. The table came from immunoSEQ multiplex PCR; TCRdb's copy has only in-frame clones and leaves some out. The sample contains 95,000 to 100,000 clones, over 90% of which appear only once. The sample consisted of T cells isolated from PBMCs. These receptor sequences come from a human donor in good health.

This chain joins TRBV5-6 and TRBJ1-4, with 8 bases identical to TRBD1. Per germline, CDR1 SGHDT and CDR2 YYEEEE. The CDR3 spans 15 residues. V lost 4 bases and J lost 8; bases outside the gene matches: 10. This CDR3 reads CASSLWTGWNEKLFF. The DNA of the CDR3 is TGTGCCAGCAGCCTGTGGACAGGGTGGAACGAAAAACTGTTTTTT.

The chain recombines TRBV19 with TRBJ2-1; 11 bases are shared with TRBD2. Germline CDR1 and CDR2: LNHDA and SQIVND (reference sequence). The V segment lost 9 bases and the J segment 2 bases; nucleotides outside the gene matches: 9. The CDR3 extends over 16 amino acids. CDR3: CASHMTSGAPYNEQFF. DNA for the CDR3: TGTGCCAGCCACATGACTAGCGGGGCCCCCTACAATGAGCAGTTCTTC. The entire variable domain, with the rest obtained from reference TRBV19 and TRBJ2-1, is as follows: DGGITQSPKYLFRKEGQNVTLSCEQNLNHDAMYWYRQDPGQGLRLIYYSQIVNDFQKGDIAEGYSVSREKKESFPLTVTSAQKNPTAFYLCASHMTSGAPYNEQFFGPGTRLTVL.

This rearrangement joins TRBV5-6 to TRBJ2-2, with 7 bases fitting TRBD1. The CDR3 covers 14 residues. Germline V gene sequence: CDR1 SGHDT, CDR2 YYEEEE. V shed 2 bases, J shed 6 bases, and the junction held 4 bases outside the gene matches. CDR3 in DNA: TGTGCCAGCAGCTTAGGGGGCCTAGCCGGGGAGCTGTTTTTT. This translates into CASSLGGLAGELFF.

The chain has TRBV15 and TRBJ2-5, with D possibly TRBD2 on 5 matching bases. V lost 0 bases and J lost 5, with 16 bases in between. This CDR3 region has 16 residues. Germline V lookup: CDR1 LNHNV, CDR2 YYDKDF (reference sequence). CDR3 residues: CATSRDPTIGGETQYF. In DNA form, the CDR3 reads TGTGCCACCAGCAGAGATCCGACAATCGGCGGGGAGACCCAGTACTTC.

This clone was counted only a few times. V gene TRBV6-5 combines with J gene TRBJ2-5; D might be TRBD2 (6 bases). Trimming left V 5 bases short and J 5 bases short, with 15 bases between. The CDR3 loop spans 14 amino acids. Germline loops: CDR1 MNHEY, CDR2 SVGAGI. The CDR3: CASSNRVGRETQYF. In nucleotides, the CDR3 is TGTGCCAGCAGTAACCGTGTTGGGAGGGAGACCCAGTACTTC.

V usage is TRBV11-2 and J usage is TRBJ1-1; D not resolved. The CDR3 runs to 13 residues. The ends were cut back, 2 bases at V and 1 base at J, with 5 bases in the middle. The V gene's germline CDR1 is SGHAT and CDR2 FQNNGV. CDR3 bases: TGTGCCAGCAGCTTATCACAGAACACTGAAGCTTTCTTT. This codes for CASSLSQNTEAFF.

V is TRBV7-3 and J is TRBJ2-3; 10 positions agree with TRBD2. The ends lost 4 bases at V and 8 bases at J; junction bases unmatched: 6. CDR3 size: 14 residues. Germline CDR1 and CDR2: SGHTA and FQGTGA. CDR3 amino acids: CASSSGLAYGTQYF. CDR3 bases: TGTGCCAGCAGCTCGGGACTAGCGTATGGTACGCAGTATTTT.

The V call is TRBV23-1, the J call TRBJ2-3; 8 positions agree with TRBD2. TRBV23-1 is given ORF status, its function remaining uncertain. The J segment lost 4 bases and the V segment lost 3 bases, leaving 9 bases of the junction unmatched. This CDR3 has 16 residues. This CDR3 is CASSHVSGAAPDTQYF. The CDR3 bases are TGCGCCAGCAGTCATGTTAGCGGGGCTGCCCCAGATACGCAGTATTTT.

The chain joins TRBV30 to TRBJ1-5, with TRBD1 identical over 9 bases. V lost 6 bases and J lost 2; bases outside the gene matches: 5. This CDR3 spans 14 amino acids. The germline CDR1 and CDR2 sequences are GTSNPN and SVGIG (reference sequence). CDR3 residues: CACTGGLGNQPQHF. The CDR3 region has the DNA TGTGCCTGTACAGGGGGCTTAGGCAATCAGCCCCAGCATTTT.

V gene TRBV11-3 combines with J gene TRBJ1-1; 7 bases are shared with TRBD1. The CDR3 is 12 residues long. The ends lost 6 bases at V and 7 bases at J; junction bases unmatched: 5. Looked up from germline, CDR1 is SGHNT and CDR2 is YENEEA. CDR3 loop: CASSRGTVEAFF. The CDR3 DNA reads TGTGCCAGCAGTCGAGGGACAGTTGAAGCTTTCTTT.

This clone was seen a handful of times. CDR3 loop: CASSLDDQGVGTEAFF. The CDR3 DNA reads TGTGCCAGCAGCTTAGACGATCAGGGGGTAGGCACTGAAGCTTTCTTT. The chain combines TRBV11-2 with TRBJ1-1, with TRBD1 identical over 7 bases. CDR3 length equals 16 residues. CDR1 is SGHAT, CDR2 FQNNGV, per germline. Trimming removed 0 bases from V and 4 bases from J; junction bases left unmatched: 8.

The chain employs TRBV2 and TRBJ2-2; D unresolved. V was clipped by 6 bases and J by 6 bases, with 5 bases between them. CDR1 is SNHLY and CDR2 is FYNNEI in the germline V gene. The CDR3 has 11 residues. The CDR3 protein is CASRLSGELFF. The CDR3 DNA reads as TGTGCCAGCAGACTCTCCGGGGAGCTGTTTTTT.

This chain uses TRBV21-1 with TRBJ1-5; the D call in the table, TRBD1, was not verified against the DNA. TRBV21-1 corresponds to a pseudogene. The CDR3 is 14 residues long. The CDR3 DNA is TGTGCCAGCAGCACTCCAAGGGGATCCCAGCCCCAGCATTTT. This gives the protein CASSTPRGSQPQHF.

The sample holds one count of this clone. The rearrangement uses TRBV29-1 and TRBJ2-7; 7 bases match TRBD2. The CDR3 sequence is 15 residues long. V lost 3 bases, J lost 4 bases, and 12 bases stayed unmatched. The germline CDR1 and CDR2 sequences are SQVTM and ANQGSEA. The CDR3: CSVESAVGGSYEQYF. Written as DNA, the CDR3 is TGCAGCGTTGAGTCCGCGGTAGGCGGGAGTTACGAGCAGTACTTC.

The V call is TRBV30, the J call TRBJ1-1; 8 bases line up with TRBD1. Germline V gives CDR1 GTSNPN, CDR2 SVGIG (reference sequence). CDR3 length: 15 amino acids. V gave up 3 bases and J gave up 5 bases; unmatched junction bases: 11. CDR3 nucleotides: TGTGCCTGGAGCCGCTTTCAGGGGGCCGGTACTGAAGCTTTCTTT. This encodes CAWSRFQGAGTEAFF. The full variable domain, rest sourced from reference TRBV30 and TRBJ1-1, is SQTIHQWPATLVQPVGSPLSLECTVEGTSNPNLYWYRQAAGRGLQLLFYSVGIGQISSEVPQNLSASRPQDRQFILSSKKLLLSDSGFYLCAWSRFQGAGTEAFFGQGTRLTVV.

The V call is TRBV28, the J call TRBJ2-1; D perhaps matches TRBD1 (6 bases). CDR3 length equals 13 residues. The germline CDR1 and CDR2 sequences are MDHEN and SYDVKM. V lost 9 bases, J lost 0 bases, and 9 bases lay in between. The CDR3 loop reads CASGQSSYNEQFF. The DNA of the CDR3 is TGTGCCAGTGGACAGAGCTCCTACAATGAGCAGTTCTTC.

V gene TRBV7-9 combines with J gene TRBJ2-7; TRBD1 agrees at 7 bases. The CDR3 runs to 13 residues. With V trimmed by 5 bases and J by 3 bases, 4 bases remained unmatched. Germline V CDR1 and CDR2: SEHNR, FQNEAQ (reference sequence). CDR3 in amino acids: CASSVRQGYEQYF. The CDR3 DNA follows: TGTGCCAGCAGCGTAAGACAGGGCTACGAGCAGTACTTC. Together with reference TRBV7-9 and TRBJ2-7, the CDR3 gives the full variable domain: DTGVSQNPRHKITKRGQNVTFRCDPISEHNRLYWYRQTLGQGPEFLTYFQNEAQLEKSRLLSDRFSAERPKGSFSTLEIQRTEQGDSAMYLCASSVRQGYEQYFGPGTRLTVT.

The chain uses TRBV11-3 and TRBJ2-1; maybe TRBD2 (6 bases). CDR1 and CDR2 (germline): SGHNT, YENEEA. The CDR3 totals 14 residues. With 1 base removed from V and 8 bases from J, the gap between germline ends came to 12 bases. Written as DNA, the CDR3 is TGTGCCAGCAGCTTAGTCGGATGGAGGGATGAGCAGTTCTTC. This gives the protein CASSLVGWRDEQFF.

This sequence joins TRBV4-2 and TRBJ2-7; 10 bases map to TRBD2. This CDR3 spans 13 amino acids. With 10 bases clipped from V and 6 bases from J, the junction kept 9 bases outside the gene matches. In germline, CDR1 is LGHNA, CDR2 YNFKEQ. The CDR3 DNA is TGTGCCACTTCAGGACTAGCGGCTCGCGAGCAGTACTTC. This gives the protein CATSGLAAREQYF.

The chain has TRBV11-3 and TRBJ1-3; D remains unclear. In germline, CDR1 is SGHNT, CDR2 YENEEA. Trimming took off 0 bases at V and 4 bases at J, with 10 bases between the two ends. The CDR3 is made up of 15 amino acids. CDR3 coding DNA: TGTGCCAGCAGCTTAGAAGAGGGCACCGGAAACACCATATATTTT. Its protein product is CASSLEEGTGNTIYF.